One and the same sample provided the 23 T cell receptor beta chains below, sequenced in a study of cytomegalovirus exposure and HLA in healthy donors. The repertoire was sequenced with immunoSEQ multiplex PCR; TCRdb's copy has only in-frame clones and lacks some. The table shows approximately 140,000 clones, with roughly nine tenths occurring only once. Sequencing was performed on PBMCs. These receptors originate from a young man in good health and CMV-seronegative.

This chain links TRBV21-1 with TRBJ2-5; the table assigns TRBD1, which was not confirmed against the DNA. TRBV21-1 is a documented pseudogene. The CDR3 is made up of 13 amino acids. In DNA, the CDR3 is TGTGCCAGCAGCGGCCGCAGTCAAGAGACCCAGTACTTC. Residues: CASSGRSQETQYF.

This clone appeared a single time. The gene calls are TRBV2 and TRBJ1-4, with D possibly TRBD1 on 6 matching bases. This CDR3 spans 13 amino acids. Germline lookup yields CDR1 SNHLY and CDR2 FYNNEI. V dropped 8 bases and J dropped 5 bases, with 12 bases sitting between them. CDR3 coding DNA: TGTGCCAGCTACAAGGGGGGGAATGAAAAACTGTTTTTT. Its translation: CASYKGGNEKLFF.

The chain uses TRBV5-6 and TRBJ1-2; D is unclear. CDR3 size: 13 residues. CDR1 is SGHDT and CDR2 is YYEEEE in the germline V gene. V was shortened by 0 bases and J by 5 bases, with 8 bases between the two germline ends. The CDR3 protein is CASSLGGDYGYTF. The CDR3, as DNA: TGTGCCAGCAGCTTGGGCGGGGATTATGGCTACACCTTC. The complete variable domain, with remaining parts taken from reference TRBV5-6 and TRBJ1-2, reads DAGVTQSPTHLIKTRGQQVTLRCSPKSGHDTVSWYQQALGQGPQFIFQYYEEEERQRGNFPDRFSGHQFPNYSSELNVNALLLGDSALYLCASSLGGDYGYTFGSGTRLTVV.

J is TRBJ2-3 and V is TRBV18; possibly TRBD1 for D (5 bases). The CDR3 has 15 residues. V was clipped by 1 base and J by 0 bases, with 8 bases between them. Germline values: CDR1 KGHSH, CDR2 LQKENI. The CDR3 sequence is CASSPQGSSTDTQYF. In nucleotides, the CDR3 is TGTGCCAGCTCACCACAGGGGTCTAGCACAGATACGCAGTATTTT.

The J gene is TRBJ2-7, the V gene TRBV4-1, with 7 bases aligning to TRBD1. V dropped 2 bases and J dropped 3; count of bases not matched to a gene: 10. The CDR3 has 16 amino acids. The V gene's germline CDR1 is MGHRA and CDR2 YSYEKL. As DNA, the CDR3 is TGCGCCAGCAGCCAAAGAAGTCGGGACAGAAACTACGAGCAGTACTTC. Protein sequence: CASSQRSRDRNYEQYF.

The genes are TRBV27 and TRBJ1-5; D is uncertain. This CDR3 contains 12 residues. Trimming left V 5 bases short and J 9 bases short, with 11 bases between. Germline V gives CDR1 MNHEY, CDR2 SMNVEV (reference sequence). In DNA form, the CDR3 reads TGTGCCAGCAGTCCCAATTCGGGGCCCCAGCATTTT. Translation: CASSPNSGPQHF.

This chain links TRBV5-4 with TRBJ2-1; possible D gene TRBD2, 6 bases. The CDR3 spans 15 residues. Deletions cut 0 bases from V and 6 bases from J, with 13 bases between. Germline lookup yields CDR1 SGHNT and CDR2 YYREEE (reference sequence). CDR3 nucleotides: TGTGCCAGCAGCTTGGCCCACGGGAGTGGCAATGAGCAGTTCTTC. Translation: CASSLAHGSGNEQFF.

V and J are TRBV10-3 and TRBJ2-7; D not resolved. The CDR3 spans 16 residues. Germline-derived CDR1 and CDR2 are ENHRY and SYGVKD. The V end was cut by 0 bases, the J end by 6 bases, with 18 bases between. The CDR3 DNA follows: TGTGCCATCAGTGAGTCGCTCATAAGCCGTACCTTCGAGCAGTACTTC. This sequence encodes CAISESLISRTFEQYF.

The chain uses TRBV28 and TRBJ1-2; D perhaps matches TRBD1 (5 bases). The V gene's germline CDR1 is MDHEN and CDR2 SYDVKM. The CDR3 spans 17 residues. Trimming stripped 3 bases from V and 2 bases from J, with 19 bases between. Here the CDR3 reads CASSFDSGQGYNYGYTF. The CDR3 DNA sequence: TGTGCCAGCAGTTTTGATTCAGGGCAGGGTTACAACTATGGCTACACCTTC.

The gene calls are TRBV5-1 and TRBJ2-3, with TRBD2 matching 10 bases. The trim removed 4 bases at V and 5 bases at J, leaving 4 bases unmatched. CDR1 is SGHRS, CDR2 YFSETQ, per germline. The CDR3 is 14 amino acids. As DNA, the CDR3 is TGCGCCAGCAGCCCTGGACTAGCGGTAGATACGCAGTATTTT. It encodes CASSPGLAVDTQYF.

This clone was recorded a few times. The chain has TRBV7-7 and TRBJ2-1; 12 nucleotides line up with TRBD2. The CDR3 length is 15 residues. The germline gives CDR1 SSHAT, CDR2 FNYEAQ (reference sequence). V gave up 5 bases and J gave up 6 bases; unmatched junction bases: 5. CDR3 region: CASSPLAGGANEQFF. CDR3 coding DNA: TGTGCCAGCAGCCCACTAGCGGGAGGAGCCAATGAGCAGTTCTTC.

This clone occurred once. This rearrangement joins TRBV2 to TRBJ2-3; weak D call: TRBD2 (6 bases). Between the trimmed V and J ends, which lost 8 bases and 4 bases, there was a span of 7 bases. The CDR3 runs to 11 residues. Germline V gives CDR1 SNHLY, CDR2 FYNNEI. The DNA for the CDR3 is TGTGCCAGCGGCGGGGCAGATACGCAGTATTTT. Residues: CASGGADTQYF.

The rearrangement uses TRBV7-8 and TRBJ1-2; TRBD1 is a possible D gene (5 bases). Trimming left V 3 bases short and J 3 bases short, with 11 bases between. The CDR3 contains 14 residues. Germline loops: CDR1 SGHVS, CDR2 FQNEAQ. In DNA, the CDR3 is TGTGCCAGCAGCTTTCAGGGCTCCGACTATGGCTACACCTTC. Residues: CASSFQGSDYGYTF.

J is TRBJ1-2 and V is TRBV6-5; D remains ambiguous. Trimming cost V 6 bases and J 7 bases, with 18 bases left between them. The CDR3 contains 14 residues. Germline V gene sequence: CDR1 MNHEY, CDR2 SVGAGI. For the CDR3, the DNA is TGTGCCAGCAGGTCCGAGGTCGGCCTAGGTGGCTACACCTTC. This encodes CASRSEVGLGGYTF.

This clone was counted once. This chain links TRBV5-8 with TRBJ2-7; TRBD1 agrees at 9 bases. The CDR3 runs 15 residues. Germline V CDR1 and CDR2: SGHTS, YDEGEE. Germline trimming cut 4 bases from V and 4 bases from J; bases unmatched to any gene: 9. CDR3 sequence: CASSDPGQGVYEQYF. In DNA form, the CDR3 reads TGTGCCAGCAGCGACCCGGGACAGGGAGTTTACGAGCAGTACTTC.

CDR3 coding DNA: TGTGCCAGCAGCCAAGAGAGGGAACCCTACGAGCAGTACTTC. This translates into CASSQEREPYEQYF. V and J are TRBV4-2 and TRBJ2-7, with D perhaps TRBD2 (5 bases). CDR3 length: 14 amino acids. Trimming pared 0 bases from V and 2 bases from J, leaving 8 bases between. Looked up from germline, CDR1 is LGHNA and CDR2 is YNFKEQ.

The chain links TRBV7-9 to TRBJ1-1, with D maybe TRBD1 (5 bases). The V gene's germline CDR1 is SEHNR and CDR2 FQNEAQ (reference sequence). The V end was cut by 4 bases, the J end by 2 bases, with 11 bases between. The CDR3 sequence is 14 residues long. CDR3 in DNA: TGTGCCAGCAGCTCTGGCAGGGCAAACACTGAAGCTTTCTTT. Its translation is CASSSGRANTEAFF.

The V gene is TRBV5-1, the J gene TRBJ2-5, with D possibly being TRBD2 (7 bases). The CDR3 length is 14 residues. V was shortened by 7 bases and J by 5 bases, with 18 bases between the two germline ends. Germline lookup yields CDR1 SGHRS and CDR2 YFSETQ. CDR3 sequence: CASGLGGPSETQYF. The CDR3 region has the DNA TGCGCCAGCGGCCTGGGGGGGCCGAGCGAGACCCAGTACTTC.

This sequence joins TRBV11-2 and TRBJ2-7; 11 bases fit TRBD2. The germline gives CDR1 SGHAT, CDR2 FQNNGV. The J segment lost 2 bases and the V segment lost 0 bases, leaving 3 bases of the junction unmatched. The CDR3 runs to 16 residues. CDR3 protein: CASSLETTSGAYEQYF. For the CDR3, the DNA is TGTGCCAGCAGCTTAGAAACGACTAGCGGGGCCTACGAGCAGTACTTC.

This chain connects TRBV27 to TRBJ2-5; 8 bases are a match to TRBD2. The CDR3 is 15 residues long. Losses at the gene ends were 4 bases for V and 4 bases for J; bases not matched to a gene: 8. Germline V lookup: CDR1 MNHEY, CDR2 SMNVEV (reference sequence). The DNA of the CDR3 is TGTGCCAGCAGTTCCTCGGGGGGGCCCCCAGAGACCCAGTACTTC. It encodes CASSSSGGPPETQYF.

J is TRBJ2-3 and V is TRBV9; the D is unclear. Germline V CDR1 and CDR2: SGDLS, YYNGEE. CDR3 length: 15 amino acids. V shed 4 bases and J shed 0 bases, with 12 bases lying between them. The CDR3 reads CASSPNAASTDTQYF. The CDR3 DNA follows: TGTGCCAGCAGCCCCAACGCGGCTAGCACAGATACGCAGTATTTT.

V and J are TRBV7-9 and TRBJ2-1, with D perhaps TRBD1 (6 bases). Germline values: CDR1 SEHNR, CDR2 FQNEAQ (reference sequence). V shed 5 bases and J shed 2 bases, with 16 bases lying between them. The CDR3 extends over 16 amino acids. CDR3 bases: TGTGCCAGCAGCGCGATTACAGGGCTCCCCTACAATGAGCAGTTCTTC. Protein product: CASSAITGLPYNEQFF.

CDR3 sequence reads: CASSLGTSGPRNTQYF. The CDR3 DNA is TGTGCCAGCAGCTTAGGGACTAGCGGGCCGCGGAATACGCAGTATTTT. J is TRBJ2-3 and V is TRBV11-3; 11 bases align to TRBD2. V was pared by 1 base and J by 7 bases, with 7 bases of the junction left unmatched. There are 16 residues in the CDR3. CDR1 SGHNT and CDR2 YENEEA come from the germline V gene.